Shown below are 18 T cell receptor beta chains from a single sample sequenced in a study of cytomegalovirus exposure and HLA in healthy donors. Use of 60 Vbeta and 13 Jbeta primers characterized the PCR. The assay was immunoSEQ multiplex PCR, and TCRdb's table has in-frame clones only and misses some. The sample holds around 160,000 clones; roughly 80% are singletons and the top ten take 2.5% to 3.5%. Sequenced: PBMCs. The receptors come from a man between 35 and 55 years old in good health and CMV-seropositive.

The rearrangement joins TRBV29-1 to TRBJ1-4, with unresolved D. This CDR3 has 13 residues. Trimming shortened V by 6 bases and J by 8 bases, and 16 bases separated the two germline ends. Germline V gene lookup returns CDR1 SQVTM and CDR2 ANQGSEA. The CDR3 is CSVLEGAVEKLFF. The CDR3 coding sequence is TGCAGCGTGCTCGAAGGAGCCGTCGAAAAACTGTTTTTT.

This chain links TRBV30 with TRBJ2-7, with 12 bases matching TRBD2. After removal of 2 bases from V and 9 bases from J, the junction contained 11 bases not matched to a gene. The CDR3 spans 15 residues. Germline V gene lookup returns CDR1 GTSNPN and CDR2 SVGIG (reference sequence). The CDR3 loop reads CAWSTGTSGSTGQYF. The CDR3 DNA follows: TGTGCCTGGAGTACGGGGACTAGCGGGTCTACTGGGCAGTACTTC.

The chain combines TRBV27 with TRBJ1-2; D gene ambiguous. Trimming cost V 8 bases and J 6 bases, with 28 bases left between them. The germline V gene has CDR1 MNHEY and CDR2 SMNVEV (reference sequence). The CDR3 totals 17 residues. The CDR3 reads CASPLEGWETITDGYTF. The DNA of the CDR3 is TGTGCCAGCCCCCTCGAGGGTTGGGAGACTATAACGGATGGCTACACCTTC.

The CDR3 protein is CAWSVRTGVYQPQHF. The CDR3 DNA reads as TGTGCCTGGAGTGTACGGACAGGGGTGTATCAGCCCCAGCATTTT. The chain couples TRBV30 to TRBJ1-5; 9 positions agree with TRBD1. The CDR3 has 15 amino acids. Per germline, CDR1 GTSNPN and CDR2 SVGIG (reference sequence). The V segment lost 0 bases and the J segment 5 bases; nucleotides outside the gene matches: 5.

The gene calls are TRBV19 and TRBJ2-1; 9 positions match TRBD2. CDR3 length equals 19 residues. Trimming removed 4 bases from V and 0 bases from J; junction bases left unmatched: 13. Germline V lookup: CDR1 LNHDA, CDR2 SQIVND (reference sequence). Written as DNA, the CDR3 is TGTGCCAGTAGTACCCAACGCCGTAGCGGGAGAAACTCCTACAATGAGCAGTTCTTC. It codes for CASSTQRRSGRNSYNEQFF.

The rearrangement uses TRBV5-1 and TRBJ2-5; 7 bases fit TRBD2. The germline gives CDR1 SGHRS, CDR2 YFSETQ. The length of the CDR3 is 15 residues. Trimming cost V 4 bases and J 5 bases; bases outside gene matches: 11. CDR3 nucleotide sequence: TGCGCCAGCAGCAGACTGGGACTACTCGGGGAGACCCAGTACTTC. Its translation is CASSRLGLLGETQYF.

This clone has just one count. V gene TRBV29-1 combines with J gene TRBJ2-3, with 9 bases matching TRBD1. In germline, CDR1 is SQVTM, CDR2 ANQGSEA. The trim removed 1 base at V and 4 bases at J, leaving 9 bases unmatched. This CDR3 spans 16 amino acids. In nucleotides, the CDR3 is TGCAGCGTTGAAGTCTTGACAGGGGGGTACGCAGATACGCAGTATTTT. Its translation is CSVEVLTGGYADTQYF.

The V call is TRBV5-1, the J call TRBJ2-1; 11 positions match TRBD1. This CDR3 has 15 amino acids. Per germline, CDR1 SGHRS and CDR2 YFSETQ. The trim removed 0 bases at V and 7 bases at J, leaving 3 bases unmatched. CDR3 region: CASSLGDRGINEQFF. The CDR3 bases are TGCGCCAGCAGCTTGGGGGACAGGGGGATAAATGAGCAGTTCTTC.

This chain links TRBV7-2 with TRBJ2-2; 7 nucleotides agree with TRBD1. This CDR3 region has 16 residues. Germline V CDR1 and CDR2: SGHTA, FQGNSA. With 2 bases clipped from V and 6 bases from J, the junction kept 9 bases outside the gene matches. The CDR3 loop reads CASSLYRGAGPGELFF. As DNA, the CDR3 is TGTGCCAGCAGCTTATACAGGGGCGCGGGTCCCGGGGAGCTGTTTTTT.

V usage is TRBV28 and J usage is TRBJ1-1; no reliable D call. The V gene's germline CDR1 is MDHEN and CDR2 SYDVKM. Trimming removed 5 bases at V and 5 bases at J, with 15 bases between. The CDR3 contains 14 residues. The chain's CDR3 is CASSPQVRWTEAFF. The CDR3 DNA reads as TGTGCCAGCAGTCCGCAGGTTCGTTGGACTGAAGCTTTCTTT. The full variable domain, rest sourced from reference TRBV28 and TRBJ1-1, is DVKVTQSSRYLVKRTGEKVFLECVQDMDHENMFWYRQDPGLGLRLIYFSYDVKMKEKGDIPEGYSVSREKKERFSLILESASTNQTSMYLCASSPQVRWTEAFFGQGTRLTVV.

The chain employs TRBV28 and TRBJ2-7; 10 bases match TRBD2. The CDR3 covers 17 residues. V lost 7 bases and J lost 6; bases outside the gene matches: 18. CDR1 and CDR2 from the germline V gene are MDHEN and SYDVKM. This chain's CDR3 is CASTRDAASGRAREQYF. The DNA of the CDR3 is TGTGCCAGCACCCGAGACGCCGCTAGCGGGAGAGCTCGCGAGCAGTACTTC.

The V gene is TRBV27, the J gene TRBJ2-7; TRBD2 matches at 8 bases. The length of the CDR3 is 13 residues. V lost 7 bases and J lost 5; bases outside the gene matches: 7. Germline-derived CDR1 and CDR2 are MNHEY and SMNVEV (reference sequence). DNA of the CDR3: TGTGCCAGCATGGGCCAAGCGGGAGACGAGCAGTACTTC. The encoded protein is CASMGQAGDEQYF.

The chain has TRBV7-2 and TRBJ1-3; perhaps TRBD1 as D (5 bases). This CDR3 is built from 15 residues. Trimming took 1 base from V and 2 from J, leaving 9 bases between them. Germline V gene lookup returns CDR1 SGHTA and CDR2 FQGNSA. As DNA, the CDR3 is TGTGCCAGCAGCTTAGTAGGAGGGGCTGGAAACACCATATATTTT. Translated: CASSLVGGAGNTIYF.

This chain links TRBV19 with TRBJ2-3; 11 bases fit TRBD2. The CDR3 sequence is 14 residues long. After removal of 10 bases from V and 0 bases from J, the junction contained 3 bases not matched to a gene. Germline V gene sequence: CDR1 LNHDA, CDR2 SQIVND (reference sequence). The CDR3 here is CATIAGGSTDTQYF. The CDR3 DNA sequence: TGTGCCACTATAGCGGGAGGGAGCACAGATACGCAGTATTTT.

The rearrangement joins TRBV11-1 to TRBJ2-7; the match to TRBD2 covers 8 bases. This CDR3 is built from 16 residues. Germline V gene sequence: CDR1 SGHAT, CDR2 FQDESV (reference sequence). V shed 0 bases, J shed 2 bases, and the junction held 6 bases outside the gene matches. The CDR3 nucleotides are TGTGCCAGCAGCTTAGCGGACGGGACTAGTACCTACGAGCAGTACTTC. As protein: CASSLADGTSTYEQYF.

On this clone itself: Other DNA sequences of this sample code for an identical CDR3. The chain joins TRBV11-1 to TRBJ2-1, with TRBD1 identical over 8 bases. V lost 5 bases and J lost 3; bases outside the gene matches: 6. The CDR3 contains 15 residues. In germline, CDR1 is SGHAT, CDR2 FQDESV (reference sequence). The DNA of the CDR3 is TGTGCCAGCAGCCTCGGACAGGGAAACTACAATGAGCAGTTCTTC. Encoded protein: CASSLGQGNYNEQFF.

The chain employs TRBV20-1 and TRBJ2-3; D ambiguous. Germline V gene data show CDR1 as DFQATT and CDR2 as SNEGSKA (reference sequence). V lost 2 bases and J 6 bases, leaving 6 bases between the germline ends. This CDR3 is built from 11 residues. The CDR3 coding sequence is TGCAGTGCTAGAATCGTGGATACGCAGTATTTT. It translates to CSARIVDTQYF.

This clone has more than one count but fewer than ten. CDR3 residues: CASREPYETQYF. CDR3 coding DNA: TGTGCCAGCCGGGAGCCCTATGAGACCCAGTACTTC. The J gene is TRBJ2-5, the V gene TRBV6-1, with D maybe TRBD2 (6 bases). The CDR3 spans 12 residues. The germline V and J ends were trimmed by 8 bases and 5 bases, with 12 bases remaining between them. The germline gives CDR1 MNHNS, CDR2 SASEGT.